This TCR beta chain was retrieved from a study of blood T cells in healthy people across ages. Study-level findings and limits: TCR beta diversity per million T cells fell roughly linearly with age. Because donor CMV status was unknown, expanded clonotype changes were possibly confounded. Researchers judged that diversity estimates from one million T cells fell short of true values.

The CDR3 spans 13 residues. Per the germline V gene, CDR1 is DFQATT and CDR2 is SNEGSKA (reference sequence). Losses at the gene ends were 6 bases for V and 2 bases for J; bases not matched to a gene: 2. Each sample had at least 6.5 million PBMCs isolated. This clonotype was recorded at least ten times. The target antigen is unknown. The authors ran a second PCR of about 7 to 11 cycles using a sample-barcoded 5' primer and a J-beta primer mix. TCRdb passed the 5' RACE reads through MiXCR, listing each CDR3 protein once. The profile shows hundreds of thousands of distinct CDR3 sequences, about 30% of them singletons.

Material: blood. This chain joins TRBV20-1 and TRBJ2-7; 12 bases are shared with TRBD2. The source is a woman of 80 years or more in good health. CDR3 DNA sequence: TGCAGTGCCCGACTAGCGGGGGCCTACGAGCAGTACTTC. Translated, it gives CSARLAGAYEQYF.